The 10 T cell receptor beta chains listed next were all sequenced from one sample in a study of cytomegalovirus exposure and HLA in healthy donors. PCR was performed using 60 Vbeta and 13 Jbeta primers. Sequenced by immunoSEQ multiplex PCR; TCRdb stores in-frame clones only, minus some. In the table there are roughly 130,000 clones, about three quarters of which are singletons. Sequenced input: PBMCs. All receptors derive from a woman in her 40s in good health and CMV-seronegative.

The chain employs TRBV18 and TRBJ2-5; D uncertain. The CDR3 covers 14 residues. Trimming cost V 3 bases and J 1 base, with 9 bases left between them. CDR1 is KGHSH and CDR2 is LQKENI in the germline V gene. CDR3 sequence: CASSPRIFQETQYF. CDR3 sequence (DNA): TGTGCCAGCTCACCGAGGATTTTCCAAGAGACCCAGTACTTC.

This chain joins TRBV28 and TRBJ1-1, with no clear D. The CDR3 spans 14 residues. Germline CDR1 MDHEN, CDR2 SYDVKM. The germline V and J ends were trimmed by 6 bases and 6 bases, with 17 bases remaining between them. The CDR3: CASSWAGRGAEAFF. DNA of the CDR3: TGTGCCAGCAGCTGGGCCGGCCGGGGTGCTGAAGCTTTCTTT.

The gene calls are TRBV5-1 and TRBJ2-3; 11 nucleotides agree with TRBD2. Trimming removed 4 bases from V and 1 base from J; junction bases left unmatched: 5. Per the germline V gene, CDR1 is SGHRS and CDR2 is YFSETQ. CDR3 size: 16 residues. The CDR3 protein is CASSPLAGGGTDTQYF. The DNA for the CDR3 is TGCGCCAGCAGCCCGCTAGCGGGGGGCGGCACAGATACGCAGTATTTT. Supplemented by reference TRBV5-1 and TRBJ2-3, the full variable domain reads KAGVTQTPRYLIKTRGQQVTLSCSPISGHRSVSWYQQTPGQGLQFLFEYFSETQRNKGNFPGRFSGRQFSNSRSEMNVSTLELGDSALYLCASSPLAGGGTDTQYFGPGTRLTVL.

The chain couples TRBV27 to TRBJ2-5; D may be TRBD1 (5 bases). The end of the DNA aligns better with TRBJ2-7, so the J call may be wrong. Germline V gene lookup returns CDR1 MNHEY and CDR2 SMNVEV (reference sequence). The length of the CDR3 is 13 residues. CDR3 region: CASSLNRLYEQYF. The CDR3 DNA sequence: TGTGCCAGCAGTTTAAACAGGCTCTACGAGCAGTACTTC.

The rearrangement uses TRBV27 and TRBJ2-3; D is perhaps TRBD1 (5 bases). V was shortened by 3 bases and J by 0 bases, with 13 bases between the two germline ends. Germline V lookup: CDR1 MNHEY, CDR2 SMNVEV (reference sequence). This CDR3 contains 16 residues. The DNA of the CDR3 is TGTGCCAGCAGTTTTCTTCGCAGGGCTAGCACAGATACGCAGTATTTT. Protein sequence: CASSFLRRASTDTQYF.

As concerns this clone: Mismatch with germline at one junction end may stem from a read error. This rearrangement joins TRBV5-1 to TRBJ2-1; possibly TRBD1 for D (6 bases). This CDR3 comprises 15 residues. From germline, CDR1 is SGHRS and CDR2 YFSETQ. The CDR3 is CVSSPLTGRGNEQFF. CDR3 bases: TGCGTCAGCAGCCCCCTGACGGGAAGGGGGAATGAGCAGTTCTTC.

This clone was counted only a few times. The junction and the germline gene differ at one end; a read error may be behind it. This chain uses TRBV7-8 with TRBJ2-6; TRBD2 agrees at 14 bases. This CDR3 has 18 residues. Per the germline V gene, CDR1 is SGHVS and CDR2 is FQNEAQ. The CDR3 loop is CASSLGGLAGAGANGLTF. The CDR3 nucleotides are TGTGCCAGCAGCTTAGGGGGACTAGCGGGGGCTGGGGCCAACGGCCTGACTTTC.

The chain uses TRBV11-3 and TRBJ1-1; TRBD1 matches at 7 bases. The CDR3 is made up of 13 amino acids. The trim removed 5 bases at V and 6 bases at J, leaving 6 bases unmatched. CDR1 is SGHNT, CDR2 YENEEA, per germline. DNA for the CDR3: TGTGCCAGCAGCGATGCCCAGGGGGCTGAAGCTTTCTTT. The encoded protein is CASSDAQGAEAFF.

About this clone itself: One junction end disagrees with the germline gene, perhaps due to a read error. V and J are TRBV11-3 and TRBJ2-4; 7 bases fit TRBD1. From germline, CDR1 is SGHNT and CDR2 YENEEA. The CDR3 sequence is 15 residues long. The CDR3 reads CASSEGGYAKNSQYF. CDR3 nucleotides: TGTGCCAGCAGCGAAGGGGGCTACGCCAAAAACAGTCAGTACTTC.

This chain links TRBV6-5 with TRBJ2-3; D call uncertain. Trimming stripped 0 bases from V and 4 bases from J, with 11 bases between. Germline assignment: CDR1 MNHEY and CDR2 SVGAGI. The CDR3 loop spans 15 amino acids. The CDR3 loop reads CASSYSRSPPDTQYF. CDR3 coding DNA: TGTGCCAGCAGTTACTCGAGGTCGCCCCCAGATACGCAGTATTTT.